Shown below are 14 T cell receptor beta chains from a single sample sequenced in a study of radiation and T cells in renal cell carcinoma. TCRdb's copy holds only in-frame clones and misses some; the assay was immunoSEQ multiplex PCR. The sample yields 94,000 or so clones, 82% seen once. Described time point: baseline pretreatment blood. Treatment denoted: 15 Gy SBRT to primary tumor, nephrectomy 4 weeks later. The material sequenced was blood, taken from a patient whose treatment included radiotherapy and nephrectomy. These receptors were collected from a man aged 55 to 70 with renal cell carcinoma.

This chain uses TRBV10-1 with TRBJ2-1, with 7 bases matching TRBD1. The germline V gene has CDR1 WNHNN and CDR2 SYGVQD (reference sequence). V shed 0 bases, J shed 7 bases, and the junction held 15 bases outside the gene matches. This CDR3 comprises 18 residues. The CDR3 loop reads CASSESRGQSAWWNEQFF. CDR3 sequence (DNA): TGCGCCAGCAGTGAGTCGAGGGGACAGTCCGCGTGGTGGAATGAGCAGTTCTTC.

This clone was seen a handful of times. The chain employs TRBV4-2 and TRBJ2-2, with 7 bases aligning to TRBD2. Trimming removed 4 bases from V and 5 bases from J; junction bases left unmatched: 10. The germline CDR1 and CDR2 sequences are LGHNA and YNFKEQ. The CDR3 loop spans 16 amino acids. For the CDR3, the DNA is TGTGCCAGCAGCCCCCGGGCGGGAGTGTATACCGGGGAGCTGTTTTTT. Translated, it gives CASSPRAGVYTGELFF.

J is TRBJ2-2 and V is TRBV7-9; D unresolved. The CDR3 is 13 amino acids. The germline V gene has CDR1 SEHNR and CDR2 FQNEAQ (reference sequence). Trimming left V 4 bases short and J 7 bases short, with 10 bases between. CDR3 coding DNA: TGTGCCAGCAGCTCGAGTCATGACGGGGAGCTGTTTTTT. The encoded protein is CASSSSHDGELFF.

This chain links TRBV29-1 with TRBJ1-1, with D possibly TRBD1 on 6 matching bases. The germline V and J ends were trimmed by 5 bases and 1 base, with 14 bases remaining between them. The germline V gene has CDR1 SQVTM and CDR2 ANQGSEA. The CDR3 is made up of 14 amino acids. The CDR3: CSVSSGAGNTEAFF. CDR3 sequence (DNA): TGCAGCGTTTCATCGGGGGCCGGGAACACTGAAGCTTTCTTT.

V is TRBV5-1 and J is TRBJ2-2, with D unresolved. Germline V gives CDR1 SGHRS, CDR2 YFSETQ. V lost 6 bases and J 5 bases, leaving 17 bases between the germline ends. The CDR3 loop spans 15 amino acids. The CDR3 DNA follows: TGCGCCAGCATGCAGGAGACTCGAAGGACCGGGGAGCTGTTTTTT. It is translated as CASMQETRRTGELFF.

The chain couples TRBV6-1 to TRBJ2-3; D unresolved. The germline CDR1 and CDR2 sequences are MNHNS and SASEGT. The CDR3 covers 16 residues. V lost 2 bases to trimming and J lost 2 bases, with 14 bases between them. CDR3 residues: CASSETAWSITDTQYF. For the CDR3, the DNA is TGTGCCAGCAGTGAAACCGCTTGGAGTATCACAGATACGCAGTATTTT.

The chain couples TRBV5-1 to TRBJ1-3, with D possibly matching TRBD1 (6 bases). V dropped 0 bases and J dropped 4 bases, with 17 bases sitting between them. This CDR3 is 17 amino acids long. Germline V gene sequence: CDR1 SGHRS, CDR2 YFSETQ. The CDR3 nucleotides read TGCGCCAGCAGCTTGGAGGGGGTTGACGGATTCGGAAACACCATATATTTT. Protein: CASSLEGVDGFGNTIYF. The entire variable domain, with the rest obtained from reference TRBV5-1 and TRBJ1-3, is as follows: KAGVTQTPRYLIKTRGQQVTLSCSPISGHRSVSWYQQTPGQGLQFLFEYFSETQRNKGNFPGRFSGRQFSNSRSEMNVSTLELGDSALYLCASSLEGVDGFGNTIYFGEGSWLTVV.

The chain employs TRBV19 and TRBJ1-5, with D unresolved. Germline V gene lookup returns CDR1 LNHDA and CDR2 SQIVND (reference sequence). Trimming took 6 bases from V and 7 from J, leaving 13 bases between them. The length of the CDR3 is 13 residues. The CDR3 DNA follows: TGTGCCAGTAGCCCATTGACCGACCAGCCCCAGCATTTT. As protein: CASSPLTDQPQHF.

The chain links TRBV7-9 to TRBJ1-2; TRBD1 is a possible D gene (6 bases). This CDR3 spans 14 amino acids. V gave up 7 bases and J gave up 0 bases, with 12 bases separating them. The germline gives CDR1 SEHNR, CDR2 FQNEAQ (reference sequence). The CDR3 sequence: CASTPGVANYGYTF. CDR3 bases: TGTGCCAGCACCCCAGGGGTAGCTAACTATGGCTACACCTTC.

The chain's CDR3 is CASDPGTGSTDTQYF. The CDR3 region has the DNA TGTGCCAGCGATCCCGGGACAGGGAGCACAGATACGCAGTATTTT. This rearrangement joins TRBV5-5 to TRBJ2-3; 9 bases are shared with TRBD1. The germline V gene has CDR1 SGHKS and CDR2 YYEKEE (reference sequence). This CDR3 has 15 residues. Trimming at V came to 7 bases and at J to 0 bases, leaving 6 bases not matched to a gene.

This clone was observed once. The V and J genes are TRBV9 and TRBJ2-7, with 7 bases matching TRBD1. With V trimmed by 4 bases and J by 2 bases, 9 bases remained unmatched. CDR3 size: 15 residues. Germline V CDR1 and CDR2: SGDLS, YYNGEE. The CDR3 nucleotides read TGTGCCAGCAGCCCTAGAGACAGGGACACCTACGAGCAGTACTTC. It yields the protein CASSPRDRDTYEQYF. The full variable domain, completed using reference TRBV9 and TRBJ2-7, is DSGVTQTPKHLITATGQRVTLRCSPRSGDLSVYWYQQSLDQGLQFLIQYYNGEERAKGNILERFSAQQFPDLHSELNLSSLELGDSALYFCASSPRDRDTYEQYFGPGTRLTVT.

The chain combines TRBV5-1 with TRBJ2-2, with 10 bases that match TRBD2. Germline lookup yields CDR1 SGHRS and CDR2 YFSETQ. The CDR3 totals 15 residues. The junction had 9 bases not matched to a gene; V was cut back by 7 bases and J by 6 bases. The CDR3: CASAASGSFAGELFF. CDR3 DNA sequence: TGCGCCAGCGCGGCTAGCGGGAGTTTCGCCGGGGAGCTGTTTTTT.

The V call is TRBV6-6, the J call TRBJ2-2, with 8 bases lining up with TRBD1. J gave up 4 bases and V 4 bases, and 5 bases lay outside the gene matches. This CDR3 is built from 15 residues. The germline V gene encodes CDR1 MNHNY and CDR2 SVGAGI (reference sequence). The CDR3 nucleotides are TGTGCCAGCAGTTCACCGGGACAGGTCACCGGGGAGCTGTTTTTT. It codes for CASSSPGQVTGELFF.

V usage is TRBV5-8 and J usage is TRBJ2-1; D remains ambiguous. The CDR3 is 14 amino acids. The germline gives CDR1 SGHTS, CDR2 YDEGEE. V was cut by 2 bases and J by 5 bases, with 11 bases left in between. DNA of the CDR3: TGTGCCAGCAGCTTAAGCGTACACAACAATGAGCAGTTCTTC. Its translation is CASSLSVHNNEQFF. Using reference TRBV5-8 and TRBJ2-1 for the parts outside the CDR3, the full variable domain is EAGVTQSPTHLIKTRGQQATLRCSPISGHTSVYWYQQALGLGLQFLLWYDEGEERNRGNFPPRFSGRQFPNYSSELNVNALELEDSALYLCASSLSVHNNEQFFGPGTRLTVL.